This T cell receptor beta chain was recorded in a study of blood T cell repertoires in COVID-19. As for the study in general: Researchers got acute and convalescent COVID-19 samples from the United States, Italy and Spain. Sources were T cells, B-cell-depleted T cells, or PBMCs; the material itself was cDNA or gDNA.

Original processing methods: It was from reference gene primer amplification that nucleated cell counts were estimated. The protocol was immunoSEQ multiplex PCR, while the TCRdb copy is restricted to in-frame clones and leaves out a portion. That table supplies the V and J calls and clone size; D and trimming were determined from the DNA. The repertoire consists of over 90,000 clones, with around 82% occurring once and the leading ten covering around 13%. This receptor was obtained from a human donor in a cohort sampled during active or convalescent COVID-19. The specimen was peripheral blood.

The CDR3 spells CASNRGSSRPGRSNQPQHF. Written as DNA, the CDR3 is TGTGCCAGTAATCGCGGGAGCTCACGCCCCGGTCGCAGCAATCAGCCCCAGCATTTT. The V gene is TRBV19, the J gene TRBJ1-5; D not certain. This CDR3 comprises 19 residues. V was cut by 7 bases and J by 1 base, with 26 bases left in between. From germline, CDR1 is LNHDA and CDR2 SQIVND (reference sequence). The whole variable domain, filled in from reference TRBV19 and TRBJ1-5, reads DGGITQSPKYLFRKEGQNVTLSCEQNLNHDAMYWYRQDPGQGLRLIYYSQIVNDFQKGDIAEGYSVSREKKESFPLTVTSAQKNPTAFYLCASNRGSSRPGRSNQPQHFGDGTRLSIL.